Sequencing of this T cell receptor (beta chain) was carried out in a study of cytomegalovirus exposure and HLA in healthy donors (TCRdb year 2017). With respect to the entire study: In an earlier analysis of 587 of the donors, approximately 260 Gb of sequence data and roughly 100 million unique TCR beta sequences from some 170 million T cells were reported. An early release covering roughly 640 HLA-typed donors comprised about 320 gigabases of sequencing data and 65 million to 100 million unique TCR sequences. Among the approximately 400 genotyped donors, approximately 81% belonged to the genetic ancestry cluster associated with self-reported Caucasian donors. The aim of the study was to test whether cataloging public T cell receptors could identify signatures of past pathogen exposure. The T cell repertoires of 666 subjects were profiled by immunosequencing and related to cytomegalovirus serostatus. In addition to the first cohort of 500 to 850 subjects, a separate validation cohort of 100 to 150 different subjects was used. To predict cytomegalovirus infection status, the study combined high-throughput TCR immunosequencing, statistical association of individual TCRs with disease status, and machine learning. In a later analysis, previously published TCR beta repertoires from 670 or so donors were re-analyzed and high-resolution HLA genotyping was added so that TCR occurrence patterns could be studied. Rather than using new phenotypic data, the later analysis identified candidate immune exposures from TCR beta sequences and from how often those sequences occurred across donors. An earlier analysis of around 540 of the donors applied high-throughput TCR beta sequencing to assess whether each TCR beta V gene segment acted as functional or pseudogenic. Donor age, sex, ethnicity and CMV serostatus were collected together with the repertoire data. In a later genetic analysis, genome-wide SNP genotypes for about 55% of the roughly 700 donors were used, and that subset was treated as a discovery cohort. All discovery cohort repertoires had been generated using a single sequencing platform. HLA typing covered class I and class II loci at four-digit resolution. The number of donors typed differed by locus, with 629-630 for A, B, C, DRB1 and DQB1, approximately 500 for DQA1, 600 to 610 for DPA1, and under 490 for DPB1. A few DR-DQ haplotypes were handled as single units for association and clustering because linkage in the cohort was strong. Among some 400 genotyped donors of the cohort, an average of about 240,000 unique TCR beta nucleotide sequences were sequenced per donor, about a sixth of them non-productive. Findings and caveats that apply to the study as a whole: Cytomegalovirus status was reported to be diagnosed by the classifier with high specificity and sensitivity in both the original and validation cohorts. Strong co-occurrence of HLA alleles, especially DR and DQ, made assigning TCR associations to individual alleles difficult. Most TCR sequences were observed very rarely across donors, whereas some public TCRs were present in many individuals. The only immune exposure information available for the cohort was CMV serostatus. Because HLA typing was unavailable for some donors at each locus, only the typed subset was used in association tests. Broadly in line with IMGT annotations, most TCR beta V segments showed up in productive rearrangements about 87% or about 30% of the time in an earlier analysis of 450 to 750 of the donors. A later analysis found that most CMV-associated TCR beta chains appeared HLA-restricted, with HLA associations seemingly driven largely by CMV exposure. The cohort was sequenced for TCR beta chains only, and without alpha or paired-chain data the features that could be detected were limited. Three of the identified cytomegalovirus-associated TCR beta chains were confirmed in vitro to be specific for cytomegalovirus antigens. Several of the top co-occurrence clusters appeared to be linked to parvovirus B19, influenza, CMV and Epstein-Barr virus, according to a later analysis. The earlier analysis of nearly 600 of the donors excluded fewer than 20 rarely observed V segments, including chromosome 9 orphons, because counts were too low. A further reported finding was that TCR beta sequences accurately predicted the HLA-A and HLA-B alleles for most subjects in the first cohort. A later analysis found that TCR association rates varied across HLA loci, with DRB1 alleles showing the most associated TCRs and HLA-C alleles the fewest. The presence/absence analyses assumed that sequencing depth was roughly uniform across donors, and that assumption may not be true. A later analysis found that HLA-associated TCR beta chains were more clonally expanded and had lower generation probabilities than equally common non-associated chains. The 87-base-pair reads could not distinguish some IMGT-functional V segments, including TRBV6-2 and TRBV6-3, so those segments were excluded. In a later analysis, around 17,000 TCR beta sequences were associated with specific HLA alleles at a false discovery rate of 0.05. Correlated functional status among segregating V segments might be attributable to linkage disequilibrium, but an unknown experimental factor could not be ruled out. The sequencing pipeline was judged likely to have produced a cluster of highly shared sequence variants as a technical artifact. In the study, 150 to 200 TCR beta chains were listed as associated with cytomegalovirus. Compared with the roughly 700-donor mean, donors in an Asian-associated ancestry cluster had fewer N-insertions in productive TCRs, according to a later genetic analysis. According to the authors, the approach could potentially be generalized to other disease states and immunological phenotypes. An association between a missense DCLRE1C variant and V-gene and J-gene trimming of TCR beta chains was found in a later genetic analysis and replicated in an independent cohort.

The method was the immunoSEQ multiplex PCR assay. For the multiplex PCR, a mixture combining 60 forward primers for TCR Vbeta segments and 13 reverse primers for TCR Jbeta segments was used. Amplification of the CDR3 region of rearranged TCR beta genes was performed with a multiplex PCR assay on genomic DNA. On the Illumina HiSeq System, the amplified TCR beta libraries were sequenced as 87-base-pair reads. In the paper's pipeline: A later analysis counted around 72 million unique TCR beta chains across the 666 repertoires, and 9 million to 14 million of these chains were shared by at least two donors. A nearest-neighbor algorithm error-corrected the raw reads and collapsed the reads into unique sequences, merging closely related sequences to remove PCR and sequencing errors. To assign V, D and J gene segments, CDR3 sequences were aligned to IMGT reference sequences. Each retained sequence needed at least a six-nucleotide match to both a V gene segment and a J gene segment. A rearrangement was called productive if the CDR3 had no stop codons and remained in frame with V and J, and every other rearrangement was called non-productive. Following IMGT convention, CDR3 was defined as the stretch from the second conserved V-encoded cysteine to the conserved J-encoded phenylalanine. The earlier analysis of fewer than 700 of the donors excluded sequences that lacked an unambiguous match to a single V gene segment. In an earlier analysis of roughly 500 of the donors, V segments were called functional above 56.7% productive rearrangements and were called segregating when the between-donor standard deviation exceeded 5%. A statistical classification framework was built for diagnosing cytomegalovirus status from the catalog of TCR beta chain sequences. V and J gene assignment, in a later analysis, came from comparing TCR nucleotide sequences with IMGT/GENE-DB human TR gene sequences. The TCRdist pipeline was used in a later analysis to assign CDR3 sequences and most-parsimonious VDJ recombination scenarios. In a later analysis, each TCR beta chain was defined by its CDR3 amino acid sequence together with its V-gene family, and reads without a unique V-gene family were excluded. To address suspected cross-contamination and a sequencing artifact, a later analysis removed roughly 580 highly shared, low-generation-probability nucleotide sequences. For each public chain, a later analysis derived a clonal expansion index from normalized ranks of inferred template counts within each repertoire. Generation probabilities in a later analysis came from a VDJ recombination model fitted to out-of-frame rearrangements, and those results were checked against IGoR. A later analysis scored TCR-TCR, TCR-HLA and TCR-CMV co-occurrence with hypergeometric tests, applying a repertoire-size bias correction to TCR pairs. In a later analysis, false discovery rates were estimated by permuting HLA or CMV assignments 20 times. In a later analysis, co-occurring TCRs were grouped using DBSCAN, and TCRdist sequence similarity was added for clustering within HLA-allele-positive subsets. Repertoires with fewer than 30,000 or more than 120,000 public chains, plus five repertoires with anomalous nucleotide sharing, were excluded from co-occurrence clustering. Entries here come from immuneACCESS through TCRdb and include only in-frame sequences with V and J called. Some clones fail to appear in such tables; in the studies checked, an unresolved V gene covers under half of the shortfall, and the cause of the remainder is unknown. From that table come the V and J calls and clone size; the DNA was used to work out D and trimming. This sample gives 220,000 or so clones in total; roughly 80% of them show up just once. About 2.6% of the sample is in the top ten clones.

With respect to this clone: Its antigen is not yet known. Base qualities are not provided; no much larger clone lies one nucleotide away.

The cohort consisted of fewer than 700 healthy bone marrow donors. All cohort members were sampled while nominally healthy, although unrecorded immune exposures were likely present. The donor was CMV seronegative and was included in the group of over 300 seronegative cohort members. A peripheral blood sample was provided by each donor, and peripheral blood mononuclear cells were used for TCR beta sequencing. The Qiagen DNeasy Blood Extraction Kit was used to extract genomic DNA from the blood cell samples. CDR1 and CDR2 are drawn from the germline V gene (reference sequence): SEHNR, FQNEAQ. Spanning cysteine to phenylalanine, the CDR3 consists of 17 amino acids. The read is trimmed to its CDR3 DNA, 51 bases read in frame from base 1. The germline V end is reduced by 1 base and the J end by 5 bases; junction bases left unmatched: 12.

Material: PBMCs. This receptor was obtained from a woman in her thirties or forties in good health and CMV-seronegative. The rearranged segments are TRBV7-9 and TRBJ1-1, and TRBD1 matches 8 of the central bases. The encoded CDR3 is CASSLEGRGPSSTEAFF. The DNA sequence is as follows: TGTGCCAGCAGCTTAGAGGGCAGGGGGCCAAGTAGTACTGAAGCTTTCTTT.